These 26 T cell receptor beta chains were all obtained from the same sample, sequenced in a study of shared clonotypes between healthy human individuals. TCRdb's table, derived via immunoSEQ multiplex PCR, lists solely in-frame clones and lacks some. The sample includes 2.5 million or so clones, 90% to 95% of them seen just once. The sequenced sample consisted of naive CD4+ T cells sorted from blood. Subset: CD45RA+ positively selected. The receptor source for this set is a man aged 18 to 29 in good health.

In this sample, this clone turned up a few times. The chain recombines TRBV7-3 with TRBJ1-6, with 9 nucleotides matching TRBD1. CDR1 is SGHTA, CDR2 FQGTGA, per germline. This CDR3 has 13 amino acids. With 6 bases clipped from V and 8 bases from J, the junction kept 2 bases outside the gene matches. The CDR3 DNA follows: TGTGCCAGCAGTAGGACAGGGGATTCACCCCTCCACTTT. Translation: CASSRTGDSPLHF. The full variable domain, in which reference TRBV7-3 and TRBJ1-6 provide the parts outside the CDR3, is GAGVSQTPSNKVTEKGKYVELRCDPISGHTALYWYRQSLGQGPEFLIYFQGTGAADDSGLPNDRFFAVRPEGSVSTLKIQRTERGDSAVYLCASSRTGDSPLHFGNGTRLTVT.

On this clone: Other DNA sequences from this sample encode an identical CDR3 as well. The chain has TRBV10-3 and TRBJ2-3; D is possibly TRBD1 or TRBD2 (5 bases each). CDR1 ENHRY and CDR2 SYGVKD come from the germline V gene. This CDR3 spans 15 amino acids. V was clipped by 4 bases and J by 0 bases, with 11 bases between them. DNA of the CDR3: TGTGCCATCAGTGGTGGGGGACCTAGCACAGATACGCAGTATTTT. It yields the protein CAISGGGPSTDTQYF.

The genes are TRBV5-4 and TRBJ1-2; 7 nucleotides match TRBD1. Germline V gene data show CDR1 as SGHNT and CDR2 as YYREEE (reference sequence). V was clipped by 4 bases and J by 8 bases; unmatched bases: 14. This CDR3 comprises 15 residues. CDR3 amino acids: CASSLGQNLLGGYTF. DNA of the CDR3: TGTGCCAGCAGCCTGGGACAGAACTTATTAGGAGGCTACACCTTC.

The gene calls are TRBV7-2 and TRBJ1-2; D ambiguous. V dropped 3 bases and J dropped 4 bases, with 12 bases sitting between them. CDR3 length: 14 residues. Germline V gives CDR1 SGHTA, CDR2 FQGNSA. This chain's CDR3 is CASSLATPTYGYTF. The CDR3 nucleotides are TGTGCCAGCAGCTTGGCCACCCCTACCTATGGCTACACCTTC.

The chain combines TRBV28 with TRBJ1-6, with D unresolved. This CDR3 comprises 14 residues. V lost 6 bases and J lost 6, with 12 bases in between. Germline loops: CDR1 MDHEN, CDR2 SYDVKM. The CDR3 region is CASRPPVGNSPLHF. CDR3 sequence (DNA): TGTGCCAGCAGGCCCCCCGTGGGTAATTCACCCCTCCACTTT.

This clone was observed a single time. This sequence joins TRBV11-2 and TRBJ2-3; 8 bases are shared with TRBD1. Germline lookup yields CDR1 SGHAT and CDR2 FQNNGV. V shed 3 bases, J shed 4 bases, and the junction held 9 bases outside the gene matches. The CDR3 spans 16 residues. In DNA, the CDR3 is TGTGCCAGCAGCTTGCAGGGGGCGAAAGGATCAGATACGCAGTATTTT. Translating it yields CASSLQGAKGSDTQYF.

DNA of the CDR3: TGCGCCAGCAGCCAAGATGGGGGCGCTGGCTATGGCTACACCTTC. Translating gives CASSQDGGAGYGYTF. V is TRBV4-3 and J is TRBJ1-2, with D perhaps matching TRBD1 (6 bases). The CDR3 covers 15 residues. V gave up 0 bases and J gave up 4 bases, with 12 bases separating them. CDR1 is LGHNA and CDR2 is YSLEER in the germline V gene.

The table lists this clone with a count of one. The gene calls are TRBV7-2 and TRBJ2-7; weak D call: TRBD2 (5 bases). This CDR3 has 16 amino acids. With 5 bases removed from V and 0 bases from J, the gap between germline ends came to 17 bases. Germline V gene data show CDR1 as SGHTA and CDR2 as FQGNSA. CDR3 bases: TGTGCCAGCAGCCCTGATACGGGATCGATCTCCTACGAGCAGTACTTC. This encodes CASSPDTGSISYEQYF.

This clone was detected only a few times. This sequence joins TRBV5-5 and TRBJ2-7; unclear D gene. Germline lookup yields CDR1 SGHKS and CDR2 YYEKEE (reference sequence). V lost 0 bases to trimming and J lost 6 bases, with 13 bases between them. This CDR3 contains 14 residues. This CDR3 reads CASSLGYDSVEQYF. CDR3 sequence (DNA): TGTGCCAGCAGCTTGGGATATGACTCGGTCGAGCAGTACTTC.

CDR3 residues: CASSLTDPLETQYF. DNA for the CDR3: TGCGCCAGCAGCTTGACCGACCCCTTAGAGACCCAGTACTTC. This chain links TRBV5-1 with TRBJ2-5, with no clear D. Germline V lookup: CDR1 SGHRS, CDR2 YFSETQ. The germline V and J ends were trimmed by 1 base and 4 bases, with 11 bases remaining between them. The CDR3 is 14 residues long. The full variable domain, rest sourced from reference TRBV5-1 and TRBJ2-5, is KAGVTQTPRYLIKTRGQQVTLSCSPISGHRSVSWYQQTPGQGLQFLFEYFSETQRNKGNFPGRFSGRQFSNSRSEMNVSTLELGDSALYLCASSLTDPLETQYFGPGTRLLVL.

In its sample, this clone was seen a few times. This chain uses TRBV7-2 with TRBJ2-2; 7 bases map to TRBD2. Losses at the gene ends were 3 bases for V and 4 bases for J; bases not matched to a gene: 5. The CDR3 has 15 amino acids. The germline CDR1 and CDR2 sequences are SGHTA and FQGNSA. The DNA of the CDR3 is TGTGCCAGCAGCTTCACCGGGACTATCACCGGGGAGCTGTTTTTT. As protein: CASSFTGTITGELFF.

V is TRBV2 and J is TRBJ1-3, with no clear D. V was shortened by 7 bases and J by 4 bases, with 8 bases between the two germline ends. The CDR3 runs 12 residues. CDR1 is SNHLY, CDR2 FYNNEI, per germline. The CDR3 loop reads CASNRVGNTIYF. Written as DNA, the CDR3 is TGTGCCAGCAACCGGGTCGGAAACACCATATATTTT.

The chain uses TRBV9 and TRBJ2-6; D not resolved. Germline V gives CDR1 SGDLS, CDR2 YYNGEE. This CDR3 contains 16 residues. The V gene lost 4 bases and the J gene lost 1 base, with 12 bases spanning the gap. This CDR3 is CASSPEIDSGANVLTF. As DNA, the CDR3 is TGTGCCAGCAGCCCCGAGATTGATTCTGGGGCCAACGTCCTGACTTTC.

The gene calls are TRBV11-2 and TRBJ2-1, with 11 positions matching TRBD2. The J segment lost 5 bases and the V segment lost 6 bases, leaving 6 bases of the junction unmatched. There are 15 residues in the CDR3. The germline V gene encodes CDR1 SGHAT and CDR2 FQNNGV. CDR3 DNA: TGTGCCAGCAGACAGACTAGCGGGGTTGACAATGAGCAGTTCTTC. This gives the protein CASRQTSGVDNEQFF. Full variable domain (missing parts from reference TRBV11-2 and TRBJ2-1): EAGVAQSPRYKIIEKRQSVAFWCNPISGHATLYWYQQILGQGPKLLIQFQNNGVVDDSQLPKDRFSAERLKGVDSTLKIQPAKLEDSAVYLCASRQTSGVDNEQFFGPGTRLTVL.

This sequence joins TRBV6-5 and TRBJ1-5; a possible D gene is TRBD1 (6 bases). This CDR3 is 15 amino acids long. Germline CDR1 reads MNHEY; CDR2 reads SVGAGI. The V end was cut by 6 bases, the J end by 2 bases, with 14 bases between. For the CDR3, the DNA is TGTGCCAGCAGCACGGGGGGGCTAGGCAATCAGCCCCAGCATTTT. It codes for CASSTGGLGNQPQHF.

Worth noting for this clone: Distinct nucleotide sequences in the sample also encode this CDR3. This chain links TRBV18 with TRBJ2-5; weak D call: TRBD2 (6 bases). The CDR3 has 13 residues. Trimming took 6 bases from V and 4 from J, leaving 12 bases between them. Germline lookup yields CDR1 KGHSH and CDR2 LQKENI. Here the CDR3 DNA reads TGTGCCAGCTCGCGGGGTGCTACAGAGACCCAGTACTTC. The encoded protein is CASSRGATETQYF.

This clone was recorded once. The chain uses TRBV2 and TRBJ2-7, with 8 bases identical to TRBD2. CDR3 length: 15 amino acids. CDR1 is SNHLY and CDR2 is FYNNEI in the germline V gene. Trimming cost V 7 bases and J 7 bases; bases outside gene matches: 15. In DNA form, the CDR3 reads TGTGCCAGCAAAGGCCCGCTAGCGGGTGTAGGGGAGCAGTACTTC. Translating gives CASKGPLAGVGEQYF.

The J gene is TRBJ2-1, the V gene TRBV7-8, with 14 bases identical to TRBD2. The CDR3 extends over 17 amino acids. V gave up 5 bases and J gave up 8 bases; unmatched junction bases: 11. Germline loops: CDR1 SGHVS, CDR2 FQNEAQ. This CDR3 is CASSARGGTSGSDEQFF. The CDR3 DNA is TGTGCCAGCAGCGCGCGTGGGGGGACTAGCGGGAGTGATGAGCAGTTCTTC.

The chain has TRBV7-2 and TRBJ2-7; D gene uncertain. V was clipped by 5 bases and J by 2 bases, with 13 bases between them. Germline V CDR1 and CDR2: SGHTA, FQGNSA. CDR3 length: 14 amino acids. The DNA for the CDR3 is TGTGCCAGCAGCCTCCCCTATAACACCTACGAGCAGTACTTC. It encodes CASSLPYNTYEQYF.

The chain has TRBV9 and TRBJ1-2, with 9 bases that match TRBD1. Germline values: CDR1 SGDLS, CDR2 YYNGEE. The CDR3 extends over 15 amino acids. V dropped 4 bases and J dropped 5; count of bases not matched to a gene: 9. The CDR3 nucleotides read TGTGCCAGCAGCCCGGACAGGGGTCGGGAGTATGGCTACACCTTC. It encodes CASSPDRGREYGYTF.

V usage is TRBV5-1 and J usage is TRBJ2-7; 9 positions match TRBD1. In germline, CDR1 is SGHRS, CDR2 YFSETQ. The CDR3 is 16 residues long. Germline trimming cut 3 bases from V and 2 bases from J; bases unmatched to any gene: 9. The CDR3 is CASSSGPGQGPYEQYF. The CDR3 DNA reads TGCGCCAGCAGCTCGGGCCCGGGACAGGGACCCTACGAGCAGTACTTC.

The rearrangement links TRBV4-3 to TRBJ2-7; possibly TRBD1 or TRBD2 for D (5 bases each). CDR3 size: 15 residues. The germline V and J ends were trimmed by 1 base and 3 bases, with 13 bases remaining between them. CDR1 LGHNA and CDR2 YSLEER come from the germline V gene. CDR3 loop: CASSQVPGTVYEQYF. DNA of the CDR3: TGCGCCAGCAGCCAAGTTCCAGGGACCGTCTACGAGCAGTACTTC.

The chain combines TRBV5-1 with TRBJ2-3; D uncertain. The CDR3 totals 14 residues. Trimming took 1 base from V and 5 from J, leaving 11 bases between them. Germline CDR1 is SGHRS and CDR2 is YFSETQ. The CDR3 coding sequence is TGCGCCAGCAGCTTGCCGAGTAAGGGAGATACGCAGTATTTT. Protein sequence: CASSLPSKGDTQYF.

This clone was observed once. This sequence joins TRBV6-5 and TRBJ2-1; 10 bases agree with TRBD2. Germline V gene sequence: CDR1 MNHEY, CDR2 SVGAGI. V dropped 3 bases and J dropped 6; count of bases not matched to a gene: 8. This CDR3 spans 16 amino acids. DNA for the CDR3: TGTGCCAGCAGTTATTTCGGGGCTAGCGGGAGCAATGAGCAGTTCTTC. Translating it yields CASSYFGASGSNEQFF.

The V gene is TRBV7-2, the J gene TRBJ2-5; D gene uncertain. Trimming took 1 base from V and 4 from J, leaving 10 bases between them. The CDR3 is 14 amino acids. In germline, CDR1 is SGHTA, CDR2 FQGNSA. The CDR3 DNA is TGTGCCAGCAGCTTAGTAGTATTGACAGAGACCCAGTACTTC. It specifies CASSLVVLTETQYF.

The V gene is TRBV19, the J gene TRBJ2-2; D unresolved. Per the germline V gene, CDR1 is LNHDA and CDR2 is SQIVND (reference sequence). The CDR3 is made up of 17 amino acids. V was pared by 7 bases and J by 0 bases, with 18 bases between. The CDR3 sequence: CASTSQWGTANTGELFF. The CDR3 DNA reads TGTGCCAGTACCTCTCAGTGGGGTACAGCGAACACCGGGGAGCTGTTTTTT. Drawing the rest from reference TRBV19 and TRBJ2-2, the complete variable domain is DGGITQSPKYLFRKEGQNVTLSCEQNLNHDAMYWYRQDPGQGLRLIYYSQIVNDFQKGDIAEGYSVSREKKESFPLTVTSAQKNPTAFYLCASTSQWGTANTGELFFGEGSRLTVL.